This T cell receptor beta chain was sequenced during a study of blood T cell repertoires in COVID-19. Clones were read by immunoSEQ multiplex PCR, and TCRdb kept only the in-frame ones, dropping some. There are 80,000 to 90,000 clones in the sample; roughly 88% occur only once, and 3% lies in the top ten. This clone was counted a few times. The CDR3 has 12 residues. The germline V gene encodes CDR1 SNHLY and CDR2 FYNNEI. Losses at the gene ends were 7 bases for V and 5 bases for J; bases not matched to a gene: 3. Sequencing used peripheral blood. This rearrangement joins TRBV2 to TRBJ2-5; 8 positions agree with TRBD1. This TCR was sampled from a woman aged 80 or over with COVID-19, enrolled during active disease. The CDR3 DNA follows: TGTGCCAGCAATAACAGGGGGGAGACCCAGTACTTC. Its translation is CASNNRGETQYF.